Included here is one TCR beta chain sequence, with context. Spread over ten immunoSEQ deep assay plates, unsorted PBMC DNA underwent sequencing. TCRdb's table, derived via immunoSEQ multiplex PCR, lists solely in-frame clones and lacks some. Of fewer than 600,000 clones detected, roughly 77% appear once; the ten largest clones hold approximately 13%. The data stem from a study of shared clonotypes between healthy human individuals. CDR3 length: 12 amino acids. V lost 3 bases and J 0 bases, leaving 4 bases between the germline ends. Germline values: CDR1 SGDLS, CDR2 YYNGEE. Sequencing was performed on PBMCs. The gene calls are TRBV9 and TRBJ2-7; D not resolved. This sequence originates from a woman between 40 and 55 years old in good health. Some clones in this sample may be carry-over from other donors' samples. The CDR3 region has the DNA TGTGCCAGCAGCGCTGGCTCCTACGAGCAGTACTTC. Residues: CASSAGSYEQYF.